This T cell receptor beta chain was sequenced during a study of T cells after yellow fever vaccination. Background on the study: Those fractions that held only low numbers of cells were prepared using the SMART-Seq v4 Ultra Low Input RNA kit.

Synthesis of TCR cDNA relied on 5'RACE template switching, which attached a universal primer site and UMIs. MiXCR, run by TCRdb on the 5' RACE reads, gives a single entry per CDR3 protein. The repertoire holds a few hundred thousand distinct CDR3 sequences, with about 3.5% as singletons. The CDR3 contains 17 residues. Study-level findings and limits: Detected again after the booster were most primary-vaccination clones, at nearly 97% CD4 and approximately 87% CD8. Researchers cautioned that FACS-sorted repertoires could harbor abundant clonotypes contaminating from the bulk population.

About this clonotype: The antigen remains undetermined.

This TCR was sampled from a man aged 18 to 30 who received the YFV17D yellow fever vaccine. Sequenced material: PBMCs, taken on the day of the yellow fever booster vaccination. This chain connects TRBV12-1 to TRBJ2-5; whether TRBD1, the table's D call, matches the DNA was not checked. TRBV12-1 is described as a pseudogene. This CDR3 is CASSSKDPGRPPETQYF. CDR3 coding DNA: TGTGCCAGCAGCTCCAAGGACCCCGGGCGCCCCCCCGAGACCCAGTACTTC.